The rows below give T cell receptor beta chains drawn from one sample of a study of cytomegalovirus exposure and HLA in healthy donors. Measured with immunoSEQ multiplex PCR; TCRdb has only the in-frame clones, and not every one. The data show about 150,000 clones, with approximately 69% seen just once and 2.1% held by the top ten. Sequencing used PBMCs. Source of these receptors: a man aged 25 to 40 in good health and CMV-seronegative. The CDR3 runs from the conserved cysteine through the conserved F or W.

>TRBJ2-5|TRBV4-2
CASSQDPASGEETQYF
>TRBJ2-7|TRBV7-9
CASSQSTGQLTYEQYF
>TRBJ2-3|TRBV5-1
CASSLKAGEDTQYF
>TRBJ1-4|TRBV30
CAWSAVGGGEKLFF
>TRBJ1-3|TRBV7-2
CASSFAMGPSGNTIYF
>TRBJ2-2|TRBV6-6
CASSYPDTGELFF
>TRBJ2-2|TRBV29-1
CSVGSSGELFF
>TRBJ1-2|TRBV30
CAWSSGHYGYTF
>TRBJ2-5|TRBV9
CASSVAWGLQETQYF
>TRBJ1-1|TRBV27
CATKVEGGHILNTEAFF
>TRBJ1-2|TRBV19
CASSIRGQGYEGYTF
>TRBJ1-4|TRBV28
CATGGGVGEKLFF
>TRBJ2-1|TRBV7-2
CASRRAGGSYNEQFF
>TRBJ2-2|TRBV7-9
CASRSGGPNTGELFF
>TRBJ1-6|TRBV2
CASSSGQGSSPLNF
>TRBJ2-3|TRBV14
CASSQGQITDTQYF
>TRBJ1-1|TRBV5-1
CASSSGQGAMGNTEAFF
>TRBJ2-3|TRBV2
CASGQGTTSTDTQYF
>TRBJ1-5|TRBV6-1
CASSENLGTVDSNQPQHF
>TRBJ1-1|TRBV27
CASQLDKNPEAFF
>TRBJ1-4|TRBV2
CASSVTLSNEKLFF
>TRBJ2-7|TRBV27
CASSSGGQRTHEQYF
>TRBJ2-7|TRBV7-6
CASSLESGGNYEQYF